This T cell receptor beta chain is drawn from a study of shared clonotypes between healthy human individuals. Remarks on this clone: What it binds is not known.

The CDR3 loop spans 14 amino acids. V was pared by 10 bases and J by 4 bases, with 17 bases between. Germline CDR1 is WSHSY and CDR2 is SAAADI. Sequencing used immunoSEQ multiplex PCR; TCRdb keeps in-frame clones, though not all of them. The sample records over a million clones, roughly 97% being singletons. Points from the study as a whole: The low donor count limited represented genetic and exposure-history diversity. Specimens sampled were limited to blood, with tissue repertoires likely differing.

The V gene is TRBV10-2, the J gene TRBJ1-5; D uncertain. The origin of this receptor is a man in his thirties or forties in good health. The material sequenced was naive CD4+ T cells sorted from blood. The subset here: CD45RA+ positively selected. This CDR3 is CATRGGSQNQPQHF. The CDR3 coding sequence is TGCGCCACTCGCGGCGGGTCCCAAAATCAGCCCCAGCATTTT.